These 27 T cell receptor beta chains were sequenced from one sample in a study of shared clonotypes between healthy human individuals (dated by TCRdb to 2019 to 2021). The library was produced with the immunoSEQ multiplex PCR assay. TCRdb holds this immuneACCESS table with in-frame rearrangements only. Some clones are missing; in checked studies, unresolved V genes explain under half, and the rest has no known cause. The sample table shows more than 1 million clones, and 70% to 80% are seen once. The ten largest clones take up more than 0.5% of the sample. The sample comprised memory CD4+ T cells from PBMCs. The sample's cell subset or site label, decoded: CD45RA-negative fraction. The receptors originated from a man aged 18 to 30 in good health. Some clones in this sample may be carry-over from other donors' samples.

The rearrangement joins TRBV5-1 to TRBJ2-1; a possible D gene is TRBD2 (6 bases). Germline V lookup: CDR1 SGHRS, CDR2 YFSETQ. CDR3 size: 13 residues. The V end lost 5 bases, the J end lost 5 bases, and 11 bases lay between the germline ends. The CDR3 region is CASSSGRHNEQFF. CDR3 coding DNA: TGCGCCAGCAGTTCGGGGAGGCACAATGAGCAGTTCTTC.

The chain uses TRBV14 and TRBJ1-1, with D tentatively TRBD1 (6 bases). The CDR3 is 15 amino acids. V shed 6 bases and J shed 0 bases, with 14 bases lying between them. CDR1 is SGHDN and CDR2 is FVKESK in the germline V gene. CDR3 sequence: CASSLNRDLNTEAFF. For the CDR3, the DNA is TGTGCCAGCAGTCTTAACAGGGATCTGAACACTGAAGCTTTCTTT.

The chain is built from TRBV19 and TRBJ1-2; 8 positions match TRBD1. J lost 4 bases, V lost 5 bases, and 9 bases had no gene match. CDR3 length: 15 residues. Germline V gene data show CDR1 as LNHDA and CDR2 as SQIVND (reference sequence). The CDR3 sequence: CASSSMTGVSYGYTF. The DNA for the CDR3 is TGTGCCAGTAGTTCCATGACAGGGGTTAGCTATGGCTACACCTTC. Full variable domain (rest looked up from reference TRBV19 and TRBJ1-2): DGGITQSPKYLFRKEGQNVTLSCEQNLNHDAMYWYRQDPGQGLRLIYYSQIVNDFQKGDIAEGYSVSREKKESFPLTVTSAQKNPTAFYLCASSSMTGVSYGYTFGSGTRLTVV.

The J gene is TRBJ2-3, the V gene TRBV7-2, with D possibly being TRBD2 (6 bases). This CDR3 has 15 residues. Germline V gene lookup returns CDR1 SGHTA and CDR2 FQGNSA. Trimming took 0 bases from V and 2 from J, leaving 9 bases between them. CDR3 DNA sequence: TGTGCCAGCAGCTTAGCGGCGGGGCTCACAGATACGCAGTATTTT. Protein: CASSLAAGLTDTQYF.

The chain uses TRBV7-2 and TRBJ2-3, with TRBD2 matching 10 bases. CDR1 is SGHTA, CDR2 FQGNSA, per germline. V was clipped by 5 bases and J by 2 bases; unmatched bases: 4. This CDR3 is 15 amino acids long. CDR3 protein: CASSPTSGDTDTQYF. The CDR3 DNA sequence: TGTGCCAGCAGCCCTACTAGCGGGGACACAGATACGCAGTATTTT.

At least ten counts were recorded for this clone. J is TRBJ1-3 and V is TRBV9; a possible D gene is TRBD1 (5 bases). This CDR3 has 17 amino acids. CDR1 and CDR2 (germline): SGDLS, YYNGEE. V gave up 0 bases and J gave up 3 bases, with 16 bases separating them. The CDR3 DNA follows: TGTGCCAGCAGCGTAGCACCCCTTTCAGGGTATGGAAACACCATATATTTT. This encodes CASSVAPLSGYGNTIYF.

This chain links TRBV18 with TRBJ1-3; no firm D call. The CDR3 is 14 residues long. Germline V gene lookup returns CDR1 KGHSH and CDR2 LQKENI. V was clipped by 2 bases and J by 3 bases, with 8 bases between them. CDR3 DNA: TGTGCCAGCTCACCAGGGAGGAGTGGAAACACCATATATTTT. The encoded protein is CASSPGRSGNTIYF.

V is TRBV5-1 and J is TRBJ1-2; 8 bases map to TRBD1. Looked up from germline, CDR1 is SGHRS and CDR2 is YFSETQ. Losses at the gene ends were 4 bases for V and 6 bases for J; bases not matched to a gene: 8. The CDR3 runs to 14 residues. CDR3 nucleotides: TGCGCCAGCAGCCAATGGGGACAGGAGAATGGCTACACCTTC. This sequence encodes CASSQWGQENGYTF.

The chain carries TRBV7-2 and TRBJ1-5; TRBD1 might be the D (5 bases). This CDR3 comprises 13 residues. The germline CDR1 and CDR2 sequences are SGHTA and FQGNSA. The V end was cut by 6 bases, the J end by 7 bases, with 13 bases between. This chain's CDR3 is CASSWGVRQPQHF. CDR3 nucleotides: TGTGCCAGCAGTTGGGGGGTGAGGCAGCCCCAGCATTTT.

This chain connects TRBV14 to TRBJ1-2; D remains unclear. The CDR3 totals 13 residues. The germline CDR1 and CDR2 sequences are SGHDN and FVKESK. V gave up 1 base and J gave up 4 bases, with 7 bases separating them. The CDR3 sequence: CASSQGRFYGYTF. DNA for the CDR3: TGTGCCAGCAGCCAAGGCAGGTTCTATGGCTACACCTTC.

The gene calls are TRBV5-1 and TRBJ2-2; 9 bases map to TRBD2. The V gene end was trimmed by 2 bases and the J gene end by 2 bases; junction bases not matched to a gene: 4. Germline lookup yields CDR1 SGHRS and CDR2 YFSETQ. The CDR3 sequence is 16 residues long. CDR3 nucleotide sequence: TGCGCCAGCAGCTTCGGCGGGAGGGCCAACACCGGGGAGCTGTTTTTT. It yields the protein CASSFGGRANTGELFF. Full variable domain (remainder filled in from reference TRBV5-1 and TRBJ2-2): KAGVTQTPRYLIKTRGQQVTLSCSPISGHRSVSWYQQTPGQGLQFLFEYFSETQRNKGNFPGRFSGRQFSNSRSEMNVSTLELGDSALYLCASSFGGRANTGELFFGEGSRLTVL.

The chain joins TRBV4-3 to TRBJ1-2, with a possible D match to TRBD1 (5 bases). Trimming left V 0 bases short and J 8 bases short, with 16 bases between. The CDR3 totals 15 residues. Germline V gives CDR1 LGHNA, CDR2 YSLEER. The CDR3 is CASSQDFQEGIGYTF. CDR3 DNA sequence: TGCGCCAGCAGCCAAGACTTTCAGGAGGGGATAGGCTACACCTTC.

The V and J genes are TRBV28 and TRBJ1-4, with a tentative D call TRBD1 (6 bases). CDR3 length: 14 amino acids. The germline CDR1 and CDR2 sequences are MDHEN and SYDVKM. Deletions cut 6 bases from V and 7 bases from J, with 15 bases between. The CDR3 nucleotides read TGTGCCAGCAGCCCCTCGGGGGGCGGTGAAAAACTGTTTTTT. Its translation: CASSPSGGGEKLFF.

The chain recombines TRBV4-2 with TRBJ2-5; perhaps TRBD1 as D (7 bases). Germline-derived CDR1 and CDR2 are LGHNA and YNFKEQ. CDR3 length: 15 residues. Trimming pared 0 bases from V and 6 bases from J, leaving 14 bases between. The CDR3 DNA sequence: TGTGCCAGCAGCCAAGAACCACAGGGGAGGAAGACCCAGTACTTC. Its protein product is CASSQEPQGRKTQYF.

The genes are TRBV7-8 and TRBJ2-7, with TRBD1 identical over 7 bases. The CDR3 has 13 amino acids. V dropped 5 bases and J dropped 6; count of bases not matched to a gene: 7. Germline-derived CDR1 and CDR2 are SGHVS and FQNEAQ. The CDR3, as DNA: TGTGCCAGCAGCAGATCCACAGGGGCCGAGCAGTACTTC. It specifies CASSRSTGAEQYF. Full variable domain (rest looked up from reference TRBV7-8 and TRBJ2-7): GAGVSQSPRYKVAKRGQDVALRCDPISGHVSLFWYQQALGQGPEFLTYFQNEAQLDKSGLPSDRFFAERPEGSVSTLKIQRTQQEDSAVYLCASSRSTGAEQYFGPGTRLTVT.

The CDR3 nucleotides are TGTGCCAGTAGTAGGGACCATTATAGCAATCAGCCCCAGCATTTT. Amino acid sequence: CASSRDHYSNQPQHF. V gene TRBV19 combines with J gene TRBJ1-5; D possibly corresponds to TRBD1 (5 bases). The CDR3 is made up of 15 amino acids. Germline V CDR1 and CDR2: LNHDA, SQIVND (reference sequence). Trimming removed 4 bases at V and 0 bases at J, with 10 bases between.

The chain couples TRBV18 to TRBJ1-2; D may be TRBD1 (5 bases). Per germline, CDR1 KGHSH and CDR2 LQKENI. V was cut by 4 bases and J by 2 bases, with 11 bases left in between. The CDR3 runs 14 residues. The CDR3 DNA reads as TGTGCCAGCTCACTTCTGACAGACAACTATGGCTACACCTTC. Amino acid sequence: CASSLLTDNYGYTF.

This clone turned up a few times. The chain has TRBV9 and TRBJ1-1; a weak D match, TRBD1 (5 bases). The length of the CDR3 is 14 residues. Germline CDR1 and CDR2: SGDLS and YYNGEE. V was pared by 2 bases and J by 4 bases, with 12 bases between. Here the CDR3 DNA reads TGTGCCAGCAGCGTGAAGGGGAGTATCACTGAAGCTTTCTTT. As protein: CASSVKGSITEAFF.

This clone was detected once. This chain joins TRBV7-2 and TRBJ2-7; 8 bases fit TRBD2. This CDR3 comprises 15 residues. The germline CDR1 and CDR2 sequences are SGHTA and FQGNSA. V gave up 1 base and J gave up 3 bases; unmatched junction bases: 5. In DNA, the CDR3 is TGTGCCAGCAGCTTAGACGGGACTAGGAGCTACGAGCAGTACTTC. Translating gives CASSLDGTRSYEQYF.

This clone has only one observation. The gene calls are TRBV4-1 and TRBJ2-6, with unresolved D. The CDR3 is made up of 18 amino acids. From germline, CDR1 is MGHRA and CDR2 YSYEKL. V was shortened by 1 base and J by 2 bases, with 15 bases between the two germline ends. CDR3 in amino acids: CASSQGASDRAGANVLTF. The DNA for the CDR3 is TGCGCCAGCAGCCAAGGGGCCAGTGACCGGGCTGGGGCCAACGTCCTGACTTTC.

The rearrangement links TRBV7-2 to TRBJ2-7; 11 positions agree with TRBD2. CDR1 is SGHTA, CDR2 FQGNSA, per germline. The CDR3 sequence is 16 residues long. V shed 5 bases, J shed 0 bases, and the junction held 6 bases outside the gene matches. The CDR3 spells CASSLGTSGNSYEQYF. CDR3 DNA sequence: TGTGCCAGCAGCCTAGGGACTAGCGGAAACTCCTACGAGCAGTACTTC.

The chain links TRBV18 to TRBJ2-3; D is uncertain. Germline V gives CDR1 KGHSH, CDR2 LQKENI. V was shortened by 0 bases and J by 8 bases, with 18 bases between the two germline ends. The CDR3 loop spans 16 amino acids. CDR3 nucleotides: TGTGCCAGCTCACCACCCTTCACTTTTGGAGTCGGTACGCAGTATTTT. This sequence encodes CASSPPFTFGVGTQYF.

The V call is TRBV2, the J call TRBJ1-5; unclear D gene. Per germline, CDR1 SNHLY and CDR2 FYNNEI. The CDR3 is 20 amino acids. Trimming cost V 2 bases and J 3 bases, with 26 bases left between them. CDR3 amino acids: CASSESLASQSIGSNQPQHF. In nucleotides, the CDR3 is TGTGCCAGCAGTGAATCTTTGGCGTCCCAATCGATCGGGTCCAATCAGCCCCAGCATTTT.

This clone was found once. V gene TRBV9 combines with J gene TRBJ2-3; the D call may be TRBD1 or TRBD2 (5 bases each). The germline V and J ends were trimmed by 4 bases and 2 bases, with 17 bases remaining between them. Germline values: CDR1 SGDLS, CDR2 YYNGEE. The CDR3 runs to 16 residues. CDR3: CASSSRSRGTTDTQYF. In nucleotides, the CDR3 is TGTGCCAGCAGCTCCCGGTCCCGTGGGACCACAGATACGCAGTATTTT.

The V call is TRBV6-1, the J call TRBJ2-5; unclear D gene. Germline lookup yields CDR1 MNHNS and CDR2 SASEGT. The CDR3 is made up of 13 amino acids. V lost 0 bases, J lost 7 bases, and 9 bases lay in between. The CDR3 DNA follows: TGTGCCAGCAGTGAAGCTAGCTTTGCGACCCAGTACTTC. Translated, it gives CASSEASFATQYF.

The CDR3 DNA reads TGCGCCAGCAGCTTTGTAGCGGGTTCGGAGACCCAGTACTTC. Translation: CASSFVAGSETQYF. The J gene is TRBJ2-5, the V gene TRBV5-1, with 7 bases matching TRBD2. Trimming at V came to 2 bases and at J to 5 bases, leaving 6 bases not matched to a gene. The CDR3 extends over 14 amino acids. CDR1 and CDR2 from the germline V gene are SGHRS and YFSETQ. Full variable domain (remainder filled in from reference TRBV5-1 and TRBJ2-5): KAGVTQTPRYLIKTRGQQVTLSCSPISGHRSVSWYQQTPGQGLQFLFEYFSETQRNKGNFPGRFSGRQFSNSRSEMNVSTLELGDSALYLCASSFVAGSETQYFGPGTRLLVL.

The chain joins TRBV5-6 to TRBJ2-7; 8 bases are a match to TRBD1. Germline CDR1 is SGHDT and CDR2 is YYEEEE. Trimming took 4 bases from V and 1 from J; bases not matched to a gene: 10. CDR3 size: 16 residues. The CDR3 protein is CASSPLKQGGSYEQYF. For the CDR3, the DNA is TGTGCCAGCAGCCCTTTGAAACAGGGGGGATCCTACGAGCAGTACTTC.